The source of this T cell receptor beta chain is a study of glioma-infiltrating T cells after dendritic cell vaccination. Study-wide results and limits: TCR clonality showed no direct relationship with survival. Only a small number of patients had complete blood and tumor samples.

This clone showed up just a few times. Its antigen is unknown. Assay used: immunoSEQ multiplex PCR; TCRdb lists only in-frame clones, some missing. The top ten clones hold 11% of a sample with around 60,000 clones, approximately 89% of them seen once. The CDR3 totals 14 residues. Trimming removed 1 base from V and 9 bases from J, with 13 bases in between. CDR1 is SGHAT, CDR2 FQNNGV, per germline. Noted time point: after dendritic cell vaccination, including at tumor progression/relapse. All glioblastoma patients lacked an isocitrate dehydrogenase mutation. Sequenced here: blood, sampled after dendritic cell vaccination. The receptor comes from a human donor with glioblastoma. The chain joins TRBV11-2 to TRBJ2-1; maybe TRBD1 (5 bases). The CDR3 here is CASSLVGQGGEQFF. The DNA of the CDR3 is TGTGCCAGCAGCTTAGTTGGTCAGGGTGGTGAGCAGTTCTTC.